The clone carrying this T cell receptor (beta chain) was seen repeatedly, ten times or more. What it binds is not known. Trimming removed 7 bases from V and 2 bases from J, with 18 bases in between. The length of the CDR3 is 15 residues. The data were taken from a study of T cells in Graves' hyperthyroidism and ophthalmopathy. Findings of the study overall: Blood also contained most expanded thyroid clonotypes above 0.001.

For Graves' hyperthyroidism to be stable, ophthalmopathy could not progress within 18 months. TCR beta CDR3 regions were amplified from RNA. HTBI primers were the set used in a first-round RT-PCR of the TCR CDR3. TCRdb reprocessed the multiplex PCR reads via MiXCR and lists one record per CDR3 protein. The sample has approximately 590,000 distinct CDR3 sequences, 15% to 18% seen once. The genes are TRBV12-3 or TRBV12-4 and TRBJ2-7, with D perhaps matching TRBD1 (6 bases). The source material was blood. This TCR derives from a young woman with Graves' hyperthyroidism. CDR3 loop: CASTLGPGDAYEQYF. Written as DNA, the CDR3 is TGTGCCAGCACCCTGGGGCCAGGGGACGCCTACGAGCAGTACTTC.